This TCR beta chain emerged from a study of cytomegalovirus exposure and HLA in healthy donors. PCR involved 60 Vbeta and 13 Jbeta primers. Measured with immunoSEQ multiplex PCR; TCRdb has only the in-frame clones, and not every one. Of about 130,000 clones in the sample, 70% were seen once. Comments on this clone: As yet, its antigen is unknown.

J gave up 2 bases and V 6 bases, and 9 bases lay outside the gene matches. Germline V CDR1 and CDR2: SEHNR, FQNEAQ (reference sequence). This CDR3 region has 16 residues. General study points: In an earlier analysis, in some 500 donors, most V segments appeared productive either ~90% or ~30% of the time. A later analysis found TCR association rates differed by HLA locus, highest for DRB1 and lowest for HLA-C. It was reported in a later analysis that an Asian-associated ancestry cluster showed fewer N-insertions than the approximately 700-donor mean. CMV serostatus alone was available as immune exposure information.

The genes are TRBV7-9 and TRBJ2-3; TRBD2 aligns across 9 bases. The sequencing sample was made of PBMCs. This TCR was recovered from a woman aged 55-69 years in good health and CMV-seropositive. The CDR3 bases are TGTGCCAGCAGTCCCAGACTAGCGGAAAACACAGATACGCAGTATTTT. Amino acid sequence: CASSPRLAENTDTQYF.